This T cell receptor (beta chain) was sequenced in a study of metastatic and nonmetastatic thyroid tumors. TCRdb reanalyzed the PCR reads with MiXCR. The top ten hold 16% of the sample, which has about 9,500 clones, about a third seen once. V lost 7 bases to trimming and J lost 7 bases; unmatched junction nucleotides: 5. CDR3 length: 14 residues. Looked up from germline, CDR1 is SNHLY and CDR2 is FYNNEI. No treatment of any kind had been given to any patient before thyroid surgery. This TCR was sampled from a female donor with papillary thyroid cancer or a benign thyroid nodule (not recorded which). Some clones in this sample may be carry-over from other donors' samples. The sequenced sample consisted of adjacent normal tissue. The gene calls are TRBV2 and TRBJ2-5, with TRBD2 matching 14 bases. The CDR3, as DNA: TGTGCCAGCACCGGACTAGCGGGGGGCGGGACCCAGTACTTC. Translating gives CASTGLAGGGTQYF.